This T cell receptor beta chain stems from a study of blood T cell repertoires in COVID-19 (dated by TCRdb to the early 2020s). Regarding the research as a whole: Samples covering the acute and convalescent phases of COVID-19 were provided by collaborators in the United States, Italy and Spain. HLA class I and class II types, where available, came from metadata supplied by the sample provider rather than from assay-based typing. Samples were obtained from the ongoing ImmuneRACE study (first 160 participants) and from 1,254 subjects provided by 6 global collaborators. Deeply sampled blood TCRbeta repertoires from subjects exposed to, actively infected with, or recovered from COVID-19 were included in the dataset. Nearly every sample came with metadata listing a de-identified subject ID, COVID-19 status, age in years and sex. The prospective study material was composed of cDNA or gDNA derived from T cells, B-cell-depleted T cells, or PBMCs. The repertoires were released in a freely available public database intended as a resource for research on the immune response to SARS-CoV-2. Overall study results and their limits: Clinical and demographic metadata were provided uncurated, with the amount varying by source and participant.

To note about this clone: Its antigen is not yet known. Base qualities are missing; no much larger clone stands one base away.

The immunoSEQ Assay, a bias-controlled multiplex PCR, was used to amplify TCRbeta CDR3 regions from genomic DNA. The authors' pipeline ran thus. The number of nucleated cells in each sample was estimated by amplification of reference gene primers within the assay. Sequence reads were collapsed and filtered to measure the absolute abundance of every unique TCRbeta CDR3 rearrangement. For each sample, productive Simpson clonality was calculated as the square root of Simpson's diversity index over productive rearrangements. The table was pulled from immuneACCESS by TCRdb, which kept in-frame rearrangements only. Such tables lose some clones; where checked, under half of the loss comes from unresolved V genes, and the rest has no known cause. That table furnishes V, J and clone size, whereas the DNA furnished D and trimming. This sample gives fewer than 150,000 clones in total; about 83% of them show up just once. In total, the top ten clones hold about 13% of the sample.

Collaborating institutions collected whole blood in K2EDTA tubes following their own protocols. For TCRbeta analysis, collaborators shipped samples in one of three forms: frozen whole blood, isolated PBMCs, or DNA extracted from either of those sample types. Trimming at the junction amounts to 1 base on V and 12 bases on J, and the germline ends lie 13 bases apart. Looking up the germline V gene yields CDR1 SNHLY and CDR2 FYNNEI. The CDR3 runs 13 amino acids, cysteine and phenylalanine included. Solely the CDR3 DNA is kept, with 39 bases framed from the first base. The TCR sequence derives from a human donor in a cohort sampled during active COVID-19. The chain is assembled from TRBV2 and TRBJ2-1, with the D gene not clear enough to name. Input material: peripheral blood. Here the CDR3 is given as CASSEGEVFGQFF. The nucleotides are TGTGCCAGCAGTGAAGGAGAAGTTTTCGGGCAGTTCTTC.